The 7 T cell receptor beta chains presented below share a single source sample, sequenced in a study of shared clonotypes between healthy human individuals. Assay: immunoSEQ multiplex PCR; the TCRdb copy retains only in-frame clones and omits some. In the table there are 400,000 to 500,000 clones, 70% to 80% of which are singletons. The sample was PBMCs. The origin of the receptors is a woman aged 40 to 55 in good health. Some clones in this sample may be carry-over from other donors' samples.

This clone was counted at least ten times. This specimen includes other DNA sequences encoding the same CDR3. The rearrangement uses TRBV27 and TRBJ2-3; a possible D gene is TRBD1 (5 bases). The V end lost 2 bases, the J end lost 5 bases, and 14 bases lay between the germline ends. This CDR3 has 15 amino acids. The germline CDR1 and CDR2 sequences are MNHEY and SMNVEV (reference sequence). The CDR3: CASSLGTGLGDTQYF. The CDR3 region has the DNA TGTGCCAGCAGTTTAGGAACAGGCCTGGGAGATACGCAGTATTTT.

The gene calls are TRBV6-1 and TRBJ1-5, with unresolved D. The CDR3 spans 15 residues. Germline V gene lookup returns CDR1 MNHNS and CDR2 SASEGT. Trimming removed 1 base at V and 0 bases at J, with 7 bases between. The CDR3 protein is CASSEEDGSNQPQHF. CDR3 DNA sequence: TGTGCCAGCAGTGAAGAAGACGGTAGCAATCAGCCCCAGCATTTT.

A word on this clone: The sample holds other DNA sequences that translate to the same CDR3. The J gene is TRBJ2-5, the V gene TRBV18; TRBD1 agrees at 10 bases. This CDR3 comprises 14 residues. J was trimmed by 3 bases and V by 3 bases; bases with no gene match: 1. In germline, CDR1 is KGHSH, CDR2 LQKENI. The CDR3: CASSPGTGEETQYF. In DNA, the CDR3 is TGTGCCAGCTCACCTGGGACAGGGGAAGAGACCCAGTACTTC.

The chain combines TRBV15 with TRBJ2-1; weak D call: TRBD2 (6 bases). Germline V gene lookup returns CDR1 LNHNV and CDR2 YYDKDF (reference sequence). The CDR3 has 14 residues. V lost 1 base and J lost 3, with 7 bases in between. In nucleotides, the CDR3 is TGTGCCACCAGCAGAGGGCGGGGCTACAATGAGCAGTTCTTC. Translation gives CATSRGRGYNEQFF.

Only one count was recorded for this clone. This chain joins TRBV5-1 and TRBJ2-1; D is possibly TRBD1 (6 bases). CDR1 and CDR2 (germline): SGHRS, YFSETQ. Trimming took off 5 bases at V and 4 bases at J, with 13 bases between the two ends. The CDR3 has 14 amino acids. The CDR3 DNA follows: TGCGCCAGCAGTTCACGGACAGAATACAATGAGCAGTTCTTC. This gives the protein CASSSRTEYNEQFF.

The genes are TRBV5-1 and TRBJ2-7; TRBD1 is a possible D gene (6 bases). Germline values: CDR1 SGHRS, CDR2 YFSETQ. Trimming pared 3 bases from V and 3 bases from J, leaving 10 bases between. This CDR3 region has 13 residues. The CDR3 region has the DNA TGCGCCAGCAGCTCCCCGGACAGCTACGAGCAGTACTTC. It specifies CASSSPDSYEQYF.

The gene calls are TRBV7-1 and TRBJ1-2; D not resolved. TRBV7-1 is designated an ORF whose function remains uncertain. The CDR3 has 16 residues. With 5 bases removed from V and 4 bases from J, the gap between germline ends came to 20 bases. The CDR3 nucleotides read TGTGCCAGCAGCCGGAAAGGCGAGGGAAAGACCTATGGCTACACCTTC. Translating gives CASSRKGEGKTYGYTF.